This TCR beta chain was recorded in a study of identical twins. Trimming pared 4 bases from V and 3 bases from J, leaving 19 bases between. CDR1 and CDR2 (germline): DFQATT, SNEGSKA (reference sequence). The CDR3 loop spans 15 amino acids. Study-wide results and limits: Zero-insertion findings could be partly confounded by invariant cells (MAIT and iNKT cells). Abundant beta clonotypes from cord blood had fewer insertions, unlike memory repertoires, which showed none.

About this clonotype: Its antigen is not known.

Each cDNA held unique molecular identifiers, and template switching gave it a universal primer site. TCRdb independently ran MiXCR on the 5' RACE reads; one entry per CDR3 protein. Counted here are about 690,000 distinct CDR3 sequences, over 5% occurring once; the ten biggest clones make up under 2%. This chain connects TRBV20-1 to TRBJ2-7, with D unresolved. Sequencing used naive T cells sorted from blood. The TCR sequence derives from a man between 18 and 29 years old in good health. CDR3 sequence reads: CSATPFQATYYEQYF. Written as DNA, the CDR3 is TGCAGTGCTACCCCTTTCCAGGCTACCTACTACGAGCAGTACTTC.